This TCR beta chain was captured by sequencing in a study of CD8 T cell repertoires and HIV-1 epitope variants. Study context: T cells were stimulated with Twenty-five Gag and Nef peptides separately. The baseline condition was 1M T cells left uncultured.

Libraries were prepared by immunoSEQ multiplex PCR; TCRdb keeps only in-frame clonotypes and omits some of them. Of approximately 5,000 clones listed, about two thirds were seen once; the top ten hold 40% to 55%. As to this clone: Its antigen is undetermined.

The CDR3 has 13 amino acids. The germline gives CDR1 MNHEY, CDR2 SMNVEV (reference sequence). V was cut by 5 bases and J by 5 bases, with 12 bases left in between. The sequence derives from a male donor with HIV. The sample taken for sequencing was cultured CD8+ T cells derived from PBMCs. The genes are TRBV27 and TRBJ2-5; D not certain. CDR3 DNA: TGTGCCAGCAGTCCAATCTCTGTGGAGACCCAGTACTTC. This gives the protein CASSPISVETQYF.